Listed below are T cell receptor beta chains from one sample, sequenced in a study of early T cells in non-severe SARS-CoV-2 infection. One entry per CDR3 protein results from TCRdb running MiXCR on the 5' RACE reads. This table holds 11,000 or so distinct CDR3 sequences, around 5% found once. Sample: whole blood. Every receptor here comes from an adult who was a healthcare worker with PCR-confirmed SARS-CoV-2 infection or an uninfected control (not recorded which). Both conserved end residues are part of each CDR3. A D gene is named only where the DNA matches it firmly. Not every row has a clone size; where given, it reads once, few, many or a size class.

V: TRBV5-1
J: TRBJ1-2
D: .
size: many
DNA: TGCGCCAGCAGCTTAAATGCAGGGAAGAACTATGGCTACACCTTC
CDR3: CASSLNAGKNYGYTF

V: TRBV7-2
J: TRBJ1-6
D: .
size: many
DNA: TGTGCCAGCAGCCAGGGAACCGCGGGCCAATCTTCACCCCTCCACTTT
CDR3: CASSQGTAGQSSPLHF

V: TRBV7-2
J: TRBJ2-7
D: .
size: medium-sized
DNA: TGTGCCAGCAGCTTAGCGCGGGACCTCATTGAGCAGTACTTC
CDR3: CASSLARDLIEQYF

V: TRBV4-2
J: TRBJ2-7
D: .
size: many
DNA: TGTGCCAGCAGCCAAGTCGGACTGGCTAGGACCTCCTACGAGCAGTACTTC
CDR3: CASSQVGLARTSYEQYF

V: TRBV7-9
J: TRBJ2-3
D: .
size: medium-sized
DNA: TGTGCCAGCAGCTTAGCGCAGGCCCTCGCGGATACGCAGTATTTT
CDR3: CASSLAQALADTQYF

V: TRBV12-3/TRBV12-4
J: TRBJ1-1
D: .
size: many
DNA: TGTGCCAGCAGTTCCCTGCATGACATAAAGGCTTTCTTT
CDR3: CASSSLHDIKAFF

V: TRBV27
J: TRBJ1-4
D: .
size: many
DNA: TGTGCCAGCAGTTTGCATCACACCGCGGTGGGGGAAAAACTGTTTTTT
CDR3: CASSLHHTAVGEKLFF

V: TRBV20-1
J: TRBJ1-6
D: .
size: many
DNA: TGCAGTGCTAGAGCCCCCGGTCAGGGGTATTCACCCCTCCACTTT
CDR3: CSARAPGQGYSPLHF

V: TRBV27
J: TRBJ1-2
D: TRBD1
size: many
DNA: TGTGCCAGCAGTTTAGACAGGGGGCTTGGCTACACCTTC
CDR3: CASSLDRGLGYTF

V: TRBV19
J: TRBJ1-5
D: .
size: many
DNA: TGTGCCAGTAGTCGAACAGGGTCTATTGGCAATCAGCCCCAGCATTTT
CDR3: CASSRTGSIGNQPQHF

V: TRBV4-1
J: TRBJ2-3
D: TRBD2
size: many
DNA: TGCGCCAGCAGCAGGGAGTATAGCGGGGGGGTCACAGATACGCAGTATTTT
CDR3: CASSREYSGGVTDTQYF

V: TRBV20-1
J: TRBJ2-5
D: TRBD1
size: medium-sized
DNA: TGCAGTGCTAGAGATCTCGGACAGGGGACCCAGTACTTC
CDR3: CSARDLGQGTQYF

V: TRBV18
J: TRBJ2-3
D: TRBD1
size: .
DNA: TGTGCCAGCTCACCCCGGGACAGACATGTAGATACGCAGTATTTT
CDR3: CASSPRDRHVDTQYF

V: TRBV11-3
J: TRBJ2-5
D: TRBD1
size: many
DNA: TGTGCCAGCAGCCCGGGTACTTCGGGACAGCAAGAGACCCAGTACTTC
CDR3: CASSPGTSGQQETQYF

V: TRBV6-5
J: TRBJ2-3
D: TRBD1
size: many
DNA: TGTGCCAGCGGAGACCCGACAGGGTTAAACACAGATACGCAGTATTTT
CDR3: CASGDPTGLNTDTQYF

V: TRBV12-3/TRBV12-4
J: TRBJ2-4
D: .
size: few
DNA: TGTGCCAGCAGTTTAATGGTAGCCAAAAACATTCAGTACTTC
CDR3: CASSLMVAKNIQYF

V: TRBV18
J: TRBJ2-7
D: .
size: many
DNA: TGTGCCAGCTCACCACCGGCAGGGTACGAGCAGTACTTC
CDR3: CASSPPAGYEQYF

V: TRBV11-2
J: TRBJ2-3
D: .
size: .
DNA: TGTGCCAGCAGCCGGTATCAGGCGAAAAGCACAGATACGCAGTATTTT
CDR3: CASSRYQAKSTDTQYF

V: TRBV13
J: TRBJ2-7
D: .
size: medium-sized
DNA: TGTGCCAGCAGCCTAGGGGCCGGGCGAGGGTACGAGCAGTACTTC
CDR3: CASSLGAGRGYEQYF

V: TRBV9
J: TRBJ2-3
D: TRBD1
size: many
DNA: TGTGCCAGCAGCGCTAGGACAGGGGCTGCCACAGATACGCAGTATTTT
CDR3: CASSARTGAATDTQYF

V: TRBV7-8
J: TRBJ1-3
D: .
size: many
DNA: TGTGCCAGCAGCTTAATTGGAAACACCATATATTTT
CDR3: CASSLIGNTIYF

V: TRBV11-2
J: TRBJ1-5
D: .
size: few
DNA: TGTGCCAGCAGCTTCGGCAATCAGCCCCAGCATTTT
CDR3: CASSFGNQPQHF

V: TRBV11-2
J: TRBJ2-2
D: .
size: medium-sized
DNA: TGTGCCAGCAGCTTAGACACCGGGGAGCTGTTTTTT
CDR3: CASSLDTGELFF

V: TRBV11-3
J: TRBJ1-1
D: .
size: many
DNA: TGTGCCAGCAGCTCAGGAGGAATGAACACTGAAGCTTTCTTT
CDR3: CASSSGGMNTEAFF

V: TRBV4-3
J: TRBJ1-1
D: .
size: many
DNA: TGCGCCAGCAGCCAAAGTAATGGGGGCACTGAAGCTTTCTTT
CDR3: CASSQSNGGTEAFF

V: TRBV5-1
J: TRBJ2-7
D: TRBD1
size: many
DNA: TGCGCCAGCAGCTTTACCGGGACAGGGTCCTACGAGCAGTACTTC
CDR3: CASSFTGTGSYEQYF

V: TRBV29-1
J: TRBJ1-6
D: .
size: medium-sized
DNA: TGCAGCGTGGACTGCTGTAATTCACCCCTCCACTTT
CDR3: CSVDCCNSPLHF

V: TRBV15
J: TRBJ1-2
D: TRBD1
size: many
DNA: TGTGCCACCAGCAGAACAGGACAGGCGAACTATGGCTACACCTTC
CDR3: CATSRTGQANYGYTF

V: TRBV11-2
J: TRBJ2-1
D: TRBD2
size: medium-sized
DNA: TGTGCCAGCAGAGAACTAGCGGGGGGCTCCAATGAGCAGTTCTTC
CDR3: CASRELAGGSNEQFF

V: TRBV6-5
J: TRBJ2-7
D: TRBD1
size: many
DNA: TGTGCCAGCAGCCCGGGACAGGGGTCCTACGAGCAGTACTTC
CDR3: CASSPGQGSYEQYF

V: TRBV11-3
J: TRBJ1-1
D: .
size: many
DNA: TGTGCCAGCAGCCCCGGACATATTAACACTGAAGCTTTCTTT
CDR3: CASSPGHINTEAFF

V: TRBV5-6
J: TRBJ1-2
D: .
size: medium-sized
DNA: TGTGCCAGCTCTTTATATCCGGGGTATCTTGGCTACACCTTC
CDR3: CASSLYPGYLGYTF